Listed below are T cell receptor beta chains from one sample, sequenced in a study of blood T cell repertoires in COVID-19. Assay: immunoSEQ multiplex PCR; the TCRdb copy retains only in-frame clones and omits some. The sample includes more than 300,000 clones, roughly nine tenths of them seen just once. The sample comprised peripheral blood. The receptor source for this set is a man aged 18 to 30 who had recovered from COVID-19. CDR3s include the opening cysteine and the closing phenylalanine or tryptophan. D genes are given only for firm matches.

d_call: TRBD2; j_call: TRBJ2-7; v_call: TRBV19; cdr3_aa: CASRTLGLAGFYEQYF; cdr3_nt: TGTGCCAGTAGAACCTTAGGACTAGCGGGATTCTACGAGCAGTACTTC
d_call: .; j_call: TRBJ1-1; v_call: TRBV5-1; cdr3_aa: CASSLAVGGFGAFF; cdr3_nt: TGCGCCAGCAGCTTGGCCGTTGGGGGCTTCGGAGCTTTCTTT
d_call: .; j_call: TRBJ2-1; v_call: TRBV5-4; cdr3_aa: CASSLGHNEQFF; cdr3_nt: TGTGCCAGCAGCTTGGGGCACAATGAGCAGTTCTTC
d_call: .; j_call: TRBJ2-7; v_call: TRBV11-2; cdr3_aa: CASSFSDRAYEQYF; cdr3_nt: TGTGCCAGCAGCTTCTCCGATCGGGCCTACGAGCAGTACTTC
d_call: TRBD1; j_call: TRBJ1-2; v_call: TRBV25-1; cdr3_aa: CASSEFGTGGDGYTF; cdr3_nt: TGTGCCAGCAGTGAATTTGGGACAGGGGGCGATGGCTACACCTTC
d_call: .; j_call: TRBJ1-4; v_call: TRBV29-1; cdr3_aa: CSARGGEKLFF; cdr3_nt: TGCAGCGCCCGCGGGGGTGAAAAACTGTTTTTT
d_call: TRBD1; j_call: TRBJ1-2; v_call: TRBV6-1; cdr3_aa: CASSEAWTGTYGYTF; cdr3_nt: TGTGCCAGCAGTGAAGCCTGGACAGGGACGTATGGCTACACCTTC
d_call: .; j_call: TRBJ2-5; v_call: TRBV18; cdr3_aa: CASSPPGRRETQYF; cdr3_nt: TGTGCCAGCTCACCACCCGGTCGCCGAGAGACCCAGTACTTC
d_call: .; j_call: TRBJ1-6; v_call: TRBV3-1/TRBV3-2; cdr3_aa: CASSNAGSDSPLHF; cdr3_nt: TGTGCCAGCAGCAACGCCGGTTCGGATTCACCCCTCCACTTT
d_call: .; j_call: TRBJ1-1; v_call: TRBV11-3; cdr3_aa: CASSRSGFYTEAFF; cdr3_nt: TGTGCCAGCAGCAGATCAGGGTTCTACACTGAAGCTTTCTTT
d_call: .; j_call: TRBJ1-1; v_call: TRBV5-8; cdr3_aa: CASSYRDPDTEAFF; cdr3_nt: TGTGCCAGCAGCTACAGGGACCCGGACACTGAAGCTTTCTTT
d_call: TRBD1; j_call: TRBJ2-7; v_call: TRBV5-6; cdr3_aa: CASSSRGTGGHEQYF; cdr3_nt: TGTGCCAGCAGCTCCCGGGGGACAGGGGGGCACGAGCAGTACTTC